This T cell receptor (beta chain) was identified during a study of siplizumab effects on memory and regulatory T cells. Around 9.1 x 10^4 TCR templates per sample were assayed. The data were produced by immunoSEQ multiplex PCR, yet TCRdb's version contains in-frame clones alone and is incomplete. The data contain some 62,000 clones, 70% to 85% of them singletons. Study-level points and caveats: The drug siplizumab significantly decreased the alloreactive sequences that could be traced to unstimulated CD4+ memory cells.

Remarks on this clone: Its matching antigen is unknown.

This sequence was found in a human donor in good health. The sequencing input was memory CD4+ T cells sorted from blood.

Here the CDR3 reads CASSLESGDEQFF. CDR3 DNA: TGTGCCAGCAGCTTAGAGTCAGGGGATGAGCAGTTCTTC. The V gene is TRBV11-2, the J gene TRBJ2-1, with D possibly matching TRBD1 (6 bases). Germline loops: CDR1 SGHAT, CDR2 FQNNGV. The V gene lost 0 bases and the J gene lost 8 bases, with 8 bases spanning the gap. The CDR3 runs to 13 residues.